This T cell receptor (beta chain) was identified during a study of blood T cell repertoires in COVID-19. Study background: Acute and convalescent COVID-19 specimens originated in the United States, Italy and Spain.

The data were produced by immunoSEQ multiplex PCR, yet TCRdb's version contains in-frame clones alone and is incomplete. The repertoire includes nearly 350,000 clones, roughly 87% of them detected once, and roughly 1% sits in the top ten. The CDR3 is made up of 9 amino acids. Germline trimming cut 6 bases from V and 18 bases from J; bases unmatched to any gene: 0. CDR1 WNHNN and CDR2 SYGVQD come from the germline V gene (reference sequence). Study members were between roughly 18 and 100 years old and lived in 24 US regions. Cohort 3 donors were reported recovered after two negative PCRs, clearance, or symptom resolution.

The rearrangement uses TRBV10-1 and TRBJ1-6, with 9 bases aligning to TRBD1. The specimen sequenced was PBMCs or T cells enriched from blood (not recorded which). This receptor was identified in a woman in her twenties or thirties who had recovered from COVID-19. CDR3 sequence (DNA): TGCGCCAGCAGGGGACAGGGCCACTTT. Translated, it gives CASRGQGHF.